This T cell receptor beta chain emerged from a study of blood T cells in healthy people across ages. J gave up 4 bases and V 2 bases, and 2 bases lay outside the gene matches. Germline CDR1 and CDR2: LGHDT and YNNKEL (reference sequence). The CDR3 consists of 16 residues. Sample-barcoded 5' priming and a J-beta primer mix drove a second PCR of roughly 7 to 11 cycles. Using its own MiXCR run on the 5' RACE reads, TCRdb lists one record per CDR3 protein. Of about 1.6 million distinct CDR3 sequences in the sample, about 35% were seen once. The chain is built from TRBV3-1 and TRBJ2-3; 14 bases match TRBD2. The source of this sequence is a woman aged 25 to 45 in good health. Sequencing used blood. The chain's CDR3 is CASSQPTSGGADTQYF. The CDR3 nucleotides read TGTGCCAGCAGCCAACCGACTAGCGGGGGGGCAGATACGCAGTATTTT.